The 18 T cell receptor beta chains reported below all come from one sample, sequenced in a study of T-cell reconstitution after alpha-beta-depleted transplantation in children. The authors prepared the TCRbeta library with unique molecular identifiers. MiXCR, run by TCRdb on the PCR reads, gives a single entry per CDR3 protein. The sample yields about a million distinct CDR3 sequences, 25% to 30% seen once. Sample: PBMCs, mostly from graft donor cells, taken 360 days after TCRalphabeta/CD19-depleted stem cell transplant. Receptors were obtained from a boy younger than two who had a stem cell transplant for SCID, so the T cells may come from the graft donor.

In this sample, this clonotype turned up a few times. The V and J genes are TRBV29-1 and TRBJ2-1, with D unclear. From germline, CDR1 is SQVTM and CDR2 ANQGSEA. V was trimmed by 6 bases and J by 1 base, leaving 13 bases between them. CDR3 size: 14 residues. CDR3 DNA: TGCAGCGTGAGAGCGCGAGGATCCTACAATGAGCAGTTCTTC. It translates to CSVRARGSYNEQFF.

The V and J genes are TRBV15 and TRBJ2-1; 10 bases fit TRBD2. The CDR3 sequence is 13 residues long. V dropped 9 bases and J dropped 5; count of bases not matched to a gene: 4. Germline V gene sequence: CDR1 LNHNV, CDR2 YYDKDF (reference sequence). CDR3 DNA sequence: TGTGCCACAGGCCTAGCGGGGGACAATGAGCAGTTCTTC. The encoded protein is CATGLAGDNEQFF.

The rearrangement joins TRBV12-3 or TRBV12-4 to TRBJ2-5; 10 bases align to TRBD1. This CDR3 is built from 16 residues. J lost 5 bases, V lost 6 bases, and 12 bases had no gene match. DNA for the CDR3: TGTGCCAGCAGCTATGGGGACAGGGGCGCGGAGGAGACCCAGTACTTC. This translates into CASSYGDRGAEETQYF.

The chain recombines TRBV5-4 with TRBJ2-2, with TRBD1 identical over 7 bases. CDR3 length: 15 residues. Losses at the gene ends were 5 bases for V and 3 bases for J; bases not matched to a gene: 7. Germline-derived CDR1 and CDR2 are SGHNT and YYREEE (reference sequence). The CDR3 spells CASRSGTADTGELFF. The CDR3 DNA reads TGTGCCAGCAGATCCGGGACAGCCGACACCGGGGAGCTGTTTTTT.

The chain is built from TRBV6-5 and TRBJ1-3; D might be TRBD1 (5 bases). V lost 5 bases and J lost 0, with 11 bases in between. This CDR3 has 15 amino acids. Germline assignment: CDR1 MNHEY and CDR2 SVGAGI. Here the CDR3 reads CASSHGQISGNTIYF. For the CDR3, the DNA is TGTGCCAGCAGTCACGGACAAATCTCTGGAAACACCATATATTTT.

V usage is TRBV7-9 and J usage is TRBJ2-1; no definite D call. The CDR3 is made up of 15 amino acids. The V gene lost 5 bases and the J gene lost 3 bases, with 14 bases spanning the gap. Germline V gene sequence: CDR1 SEHNR, CDR2 FQNEAQ (reference sequence). CDR3 sequence reads: CASSPDLNIYNEQFF. The CDR3 DNA reads as TGTGCCAGCAGCCCGGACCTAAACATCTACAATGAGCAGTTCTTC.

This clonotype was counted a few times. The V call is TRBV29-1, the J call TRBJ1-2, with D perhaps matching TRBD1 (5 bases). The length of the CDR3 is 14 residues. Germline CDR1 reads SQVTM; CDR2 reads ANQGSEA. Trimming removed 4 bases at V and 4 bases at J, with 16 bases between. CDR3 bases: TGCAGCGTTGGGGACTTTGAATCATTCTATGGCTACACCTTC. This gives the protein CSVGDFESFYGYTF.

This clonotype has only a few counts. The genes are TRBV5-1 and TRBJ2-3; 10 bases agree with TRBD1. Germline lookup yields CDR1 SGHRS and CDR2 YFSETQ. The CDR3 consists of 17 residues. V trimming: 0 bases; J trimming: 1 base; junction bases outside the gene matches: 5. CDR3 DNA: TGCGCCAGCAGCTTGGTGGGACAGGGGTTCGGCACAGATACGCAGTATTTT. It translates to CASSLVGQGFGTDTQYF.

The chain recombines TRBV10-3 with TRBJ1-1; no clear D. V was shortened by 2 bases and J by 5 bases, with 6 bases between the two germline ends. Looked up from germline, CDR1 is ENHRY and CDR2 is SYGVKD. This CDR3 region has 12 residues. CDR3 region: CAISEGGTEAFF. The CDR3 region has the DNA TGTGCCATCAGTGAGGGTGGGACTGAAGCTTTCTTT.

This chain joins TRBV6-1 and TRBJ1-5, with D maybe TRBD1 (5 bases). CDR1 is MNHNS and CDR2 is SASEGT in the germline V gene. The CDR3 is made up of 15 amino acids. V was trimmed by 7 bases and J by 5 bases, leaving 18 bases between them. The DNA of the CDR3 is TGTGCCAGCAATCCTCAGGGAGGTACTCATCAGCCCCAGCATTTT. It yields the protein CASNPQGGTHQPQHF.

The V and J genes are TRBV7-8 and TRBJ2-1; 8 bases fit TRBD1. Germline V gene lookup returns CDR1 SGHVS and CDR2 FQNEAQ. The CDR3 extends over 15 amino acids. V trimming: 1 base; J trimming: 9 bases; junction bases outside the gene matches: 8. The CDR3 here is CASSLELDRVSEQFF. DNA of the CDR3: TGTGCCAGCAGCTTAGAATTGGACAGGGTGAGTGAGCAGTTCTTC.

The sample holds many counts of this clonotype. One end of the junction does not line up with germline, which may come from a read error. The chain carries TRBV5-1 and TRBJ1-5, with 10 bases matching TRBD1. Germline CDR1 and CDR2: SGHRS and YFSETQ. This CDR3 has 15 amino acids. CDR3 sequence: CASSLGTGVNQPQHF. In DNA, the CDR3 is TGTGCCAGCAGCTTAGGGACAGGGGTCAATCAGCCCCAGCATTTT.

This clonotype has only a few counts. V is TRBV5-5 and J is TRBJ2-1; 10 bases match TRBD2. Germline CDR1 and CDR2: SGHKS and YYEKEE (reference sequence). The CDR3 loop spans 15 amino acids. The junction had 8 bases not matched to a gene; V was cut back by 1 base and J by 10 bases. The CDR3: CASSLLVAGGGEQFF. In nucleotides, the CDR3 is TGTGCCAGCAGCTTGTTGGTAGCGGGGGGCGGAGAGCAGTTCTTC.

This clonotype showed up just a few times. The chain combines TRBV20-1 with TRBJ1-1; maybe TRBD1 (5 bases). V lost 4 bases, J lost 6 bases, and 12 bases lay in between. The CDR3 totals 12 residues. From germline, CDR1 is DFQATT and CDR2 SNEGSKA (reference sequence). CDR3: CSATEGIPEAFF. The CDR3 bases are TGCAGTGCTACAGAGGGGATCCCTGAAGCTTTCTTT.

The chain links TRBV4-3 to TRBJ2-3, with D possibly matching TRBD2 (5 bases). This CDR3 is built from 14 residues. Trimming left V 0 bases short and J 3 bases short, with 7 bases between. CDR1 and CDR2 from the germline V gene are LGHNA and YSLEER. As DNA, the CDR3 is TGCGCCAGCAGCCAAGAATCGGGGACAGATACGCAGTATTTT. Encoded protein: CASSQESGTDTQYF.

This clonotype was seen a few times. The V call is TRBV12-3 or TRBV12-4, the J call TRBJ2-7; D may be TRBD1 or TRBD2 (5 bases each). This CDR3 is built from 14 residues. V was shortened by 1 base and J by 3 bases, with 10 bases between the two germline ends. The CDR3 region has the DNA TGTGCCAGCAGTTTAGGGGGGTGGGACTACGAGCAGTACTTC. Translated: CASSLGGWDYEQYF.

The chain joins TRBV27 to TRBJ2-1; 13 nucleotides agree with TRBD2. The CDR3 is 20 residues long. Germline CDR1 and CDR2: MNHEY and SMNVEV (reference sequence). Unmatched junction bases numbered 15, after V lost 1 base and J lost 6 bases. The CDR3 reads CASSLLGGTSGAAGANEQFF. Here the CDR3 DNA reads TGTGCCAGCAGTTTATTGGGGGGGACTAGCGGGGCGGCGGGAGCCAATGAGCAGTTCTTC.

The chain recombines TRBV29-1 with TRBJ1-1, with no clear D. Trimming took 3 bases from V and 4 from J, leaving 12 bases between them. The CDR3 spans 13 residues. The germline CDR1 and CDR2 sequences are SQVTM and ANQGSEA. The CDR3 DNA follows: TGCAGCGTTGACCGTCAGGCGAGCACTGAAGCTTTCTTT. Residues: CSVDRQASTEAFF.